The entry below describes one T cell receptor (beta chain). Its specificity is unknown. The data were taken from a study of beta chain features in type 1 diabetes. Turning to the study itself: Cell yields, gender and age were similar in healthy donors and patients. Overall study findings and caveats: TCRB CDR3s from Type 1 diabetes patients were moderately but significantly shorter in all four CD4+ subsets. The cDNA sequencing approach could over-represent high-TCR-expressing cells. Resolution of whether HLA type affects TCRB rearrangement was not achieved here. With patients and controls alike, PCR might favor shorter templates to an equal degree.

Reverse transcribing all isolated RNA meant expressed TCRB transcripts were sequenced. TCRdb's table, derived via immunoSEQ multiplex PCR, lists solely in-frame clones and lacks some. The sample records some 270,000 clones, under 13% being singletons. Sequencing was done on a sample of naive CD4+ T cells from blood. The TCR was taken from a man aged 25-45 years with type 1 diabetes.

For the CDR3, the DNA is TGTGCCAGCAGCCAGAATGAGCAGTTCTTC. Translating gives CASSQNEQFF. This chain joins TRBV7-9 and TRBJ2-1; D remains ambiguous. CDR3 length: 10 residues. V was pared by 5 bases and J by 7 bases, with 3 bases between. Germline V CDR1 and CDR2: SEHNR, FQNEAQ (reference sequence). The full variable domain, rest sourced from reference TRBV7-9 and TRBJ2-1, is DTGVSQNPRHKITKRGQNVTFRCDPISEHNRLYWYRQTLGQGPEFLTYFQNEAQLEKSRLLSDRFSAERPKGSFSTLEIQRTEQGDSAMYLCASSQNEQFFGPGTRLTVL.